This is a list of T cell receptor beta chains from one sample in a study of blood T cell repertoires in COVID-19. Assay used: immunoSEQ multiplex PCR; TCRdb lists only in-frame clones, some missing. The sample has roughly 120,000 clones, around 85% seen once. What was sequenced was peripheral blood. The receptors stem from an elderly woman with COVID-19, enrolled during active disease. CDR3s include the opening cysteine and the closing phenylalanine or tryptophan. The D gene is left open where the match is weak. The size entry is marked missing in some rows and otherwise reads once, few, many or a size class.

v_call	clone_size	d_call	j_call	cdr3_aa	cdr3_nt
TRBV9	.	.	TRBJ2-4	CASSVALAEVQYF	TGTGCCAGCAGCGTAGCCCTCGCCGAGGTTCAGTACTTC
TRBV15	once	TRBD1	TRBJ2-7	CATSRDRGRVEQYF	TGTGCCACCAGCCGAGACAGGGGGCGGGTCGAGCAGTACTTC
TRBV5-8	.	TRBD1	TRBJ1-6	CASRTGTGSSPLHF	TGTGCCAGCAGAACCGGGACAGGGAGTTCACCCCTCCACTTT
TRBV11-2	.	.	TRBJ2-3	CASSFRRDADTQYF	TGTGCCAGCAGCTTTCGGCGGGACGCGGATACGCAGTATTTT
TRBV18	.	TRBD2	TRBJ2-7	CASSPGLANYEQYF	TGTGCCAGCTCACCGGGACTAGCGAACTACGAGCAGTACTTC
TRBV5-8	.	TRBD2	TRBJ2-1	CASRSSGRAFIYNEQFF	TGTGCCAGCAGAAGTAGCGGGAGGGCCTTTATTTACAATGAGCAGTTCTTC
TRBV28	once	.	TRBJ2-7	CASSSGGSGYEQYF	TGTGCCAGCAGTTCTGGGGGGTCAGGATACGAGCAGTACTTC
TRBV7-2	.	TRBD1	TRBJ1-2	CASSFTPGTEYGYTF	TGTGCCAGCAGCTTCACCCCCGGGACAGAGTATGGCTACACCTTC
TRBV4-3	.	.	TRBJ2-1	CASSQGSEVSYNEQFF	TGCGCCAGCAGCCAAGGTAGCGAGGTCTCCTACAATGAGCAGTTCTTC
TRBV3-1/TRBV3-2	.	.	TRBJ2-4	CASSRRGALAKNIQYF	TGTGCCAGCAGCAGACGGGGGGCACTAGCCAAAAACATTCAGTACTTC
TRBV6-5	.	.	TRBJ2-7	CASRVMSRDEQYF	TGTGCCAGCAGGGTTATGTCGAGGGACGAGCAGTACTTC
TRBV10-3	.	TRBD1	TRBJ1-1	CAIRFGQGASGAFF	TGTGCCATCAGATTCGGACAGGGGGCGTCGGGAGCTTTCTTT
TRBV11-2	.	.	TRBJ2-7	CASSLVGGSLSYEQYF	TGTGCCAGCAGCTTAGTCGGGGGTTCCCTCTCCTACGAGCAGTACTTC
TRBV6-5	.	TRBD2	TRBJ2-7	CASSYSRGRADEQYF	TGTGCCAGCAGTTACTCTCGCGGGAGGGCTGACGAGCAGTACTTC
TRBV20-1	.	.	TRBJ2-4	CSASSTRKNIQYF	TGCAGTGCTAGTTCCACCAGAAAAAACATTCAGTACTTC
TRBV6-1	few	.	TRBJ1-1	CASSEYEEVFTEAFF	TGTGCCAGCAGTGAATATGAGGAGGTCTTCACTGAAGCTTTCTTT
TRBV4-3	.	TRBD2	TRBJ2-2	CASSQGRVGTSSNTGELFF	TGCGCCAGCAGCCAAGGAAGGGTCGGGACTAGCTCAAACACCGGGGAGCTGTTTTTT
TRBV3-1/TRBV3-2	.	.	TRBJ2-3	CASSQVSLITDTQYF	TGTGCCAGCAGCCAAGTGTCACTTATCACAGATACGCAGTATTTT
TRBV3-1/TRBV3-2	.	.	TRBJ2-7	CASSQQYSYEQYF	TGTGCCAGCAGCCAACAGTACTCCTACGAGCAGTACTTC
TRBV28	.	.	TRBJ1-5	CASTTLSGGVHQPQHF	TGTGCCAGCACCACGCTCTCGGGGGGGGTTCATCAGCCCCAGCATTTT
TRBV20-1	.	.	TRBJ2-3	CSASKRTGAFVTDTQYF	TGCAGTGCTAGTAAGCGGACTGGTGCTTTTGTCACAGATACGCAGTATTTT
TRBV11-2	.	.	TRBJ1-2	CASSLTGASYGYTF	TGTGCCAGCAGCTTGACAGGTGCTTCTTATGGCTACACCTTC
TRBV5-1	.	TRBD1	TRBJ1-2	CASSTGQGSNGYTF	TGCGCCAGCAGCACCGGACAGGGCTCCAATGGCTACACCTTC
TRBV9	.	TRBD1	TRBJ1-1	CASSNDRGPEGAFF	TGTGCCAGCAGCAATGACAGGGGGCCTGAGGGGGCTTTCTTT
TRBV7-2	.	.	TRBJ2-1	CASSLERAGENEQFF	TGTGCCAGCAGCTTGGAGAGGGCTGGCGAAAATGAGCAGTTCTTC
TRBV19	once	.	TRBJ2-2	CASSIGAGTGELFF	TGTGCCAGTAGTATAGGGGCAGGGACCGGGGAGCTGTTTTTT
TRBV6-5	few	.	TRBJ1-2	CASSTGANYGYTF	TGTGCCAGCAGTACAGGAGCTAACTATGGCTACACCTTC
TRBV5-6	.	TRBD2	TRBJ2-3	CASSLTSGSNTDTQYF	TGTGCCAGCAGCTTGACTAGCGGGAGTAACACAGATACGCAGTATTTT
TRBV3-1/TRBV3-2	.	.	TRBJ2-7	CASSPSRWGRQYF	TGTGCCAGCAGCCCAAGCCGATGGGGGCGGCAGTACTTC
TRBV6-2/TRBV6-3	.	.	TRBJ2-1	CASSWYQDNEQFF	TGTGCCAGCAGTTGGTACCAGGACAATGAGCAGTTCTTC
TRBV29-1	.	.	TRBJ2-7	CSVTDSSYEQYF	TGCAGCGTTACGGACAGTTCCTACGAGCAGTACTTC
TRBV28	.	.	TRBJ2-5	CASSESGAQETQYF	TGTGCCAGCAGTGAGAGCGGTGCCCAAGAGACCCAGTACTTC
TRBV19	.	.	TRBJ2-3	CASNQGRTDTQYF	TGTGCCAGTAATCAGGGGCGCACAGATACGCAGTATTTT
TRBV5-6	.	.	TRBJ1-1	CASSLSAGEPLTEAFF	TGTGCCAGCAGCTTGTCGGCAGGGGAGCCACTAACTGAAGCTTTCTTT
TRBV28	.	TRBD1	TRBJ2-7	CASSSHRQGGQESYEQYF	TGTGCCAGCAGCTCCCACCGACAGGGCGGGCAAGAATCCTACGAGCAGTACTTC
TRBV7-9	.	TRBD1	TRBJ2-2	CASSLTGGTGELFF	TGTGCCAGCAGCCTGACAGGGGGCACCGGGGAGCTGTTTTTT
TRBV4-1	few	.	TRBJ1-6	CASSFFQAGSYNSPLHF	TGCGCCAGCAGCTTTTTTCAGGCAGGATCCTATAATTCACCCCTCCACTTT
TRBV7-2	.	.	TRBJ2-1	CASSAPGAARGNEQFF	TGTGCCAGCAGCGCCCCGGGAGCAGCTAGGGGCAATGAGCAGTTCTTC
TRBV28	few	TRBD1	TRBJ1-3	CASSLSSWGTGFSGNTIYF	TGTGCCAGCAGTTTATCTTCCTGGGGGACAGGGTTCTCTGGAAACACCATATATTTT
TRBV18	.	.	TRBJ1-1	CASSSDMPGSVTEAFF	TGTGCCAGCTCATCAGATATGCCCGGGTCGGTGACTGAAGCTTTCTTT
TRBV19	.	TRBD2	TRBJ2-1	CASSPSGSSYNEQFF	TGTGCCAGTAGTCCTAGCGGGAGCTCCTACAATGAGCAGTTCTTC
TRBV4-2	.	TRBD1	TRBJ1-2	CASSQGGRQGGYGYTF	TGTGCCAGCAGCCAAGGAGGGAGACAGGGAGGCTATGGCTACACCTTC
TRBV28	.	.	TRBJ2-7	CASSLSQHREKNYEQYF	TGTGCCAGCAGTTTATCCCAACACCGGGAGAAGAACTACGAGCAGTACTTC
TRBV7-9	.	.	TRBJ1-1	CASSLGRQMNTEAFF	TGTGCCAGCAGCTTAGGGAGGCAGATGAACACTGAAGCTTTCTTT